This record concerns one T cell receptor (beta chain) sequence. Its target is unknown. Mismatch with germline at one junction end may stem from a read error. The CDR3 covers 14 residues. Germline assignment: CDR1 MNHEY and CDR2 SVGEGT. The template used for profiling TCR beta VDJ and CDR3 was genomic DNA. TCRdb re-analysed the reads in MiXCR, keeping a single row per CDR3 protein. Among some 42,000 distinct CDR3 sequences listed, 65% to 70% were seen once. The sample comes from a study of CD8+CD57+ T cells in acquired aplastic anemia. The wider study: Sorted CD4+ and CD8+ cells gave an average of approximately 3.1 ug of DNA. CD4+ reads averaged about 9.9 million in healthy donors. Notes on the study in general: Patients showed no significant difference from controls in CD8+ Simpson's diversity. Common to patients and controls were about 31 CD8+ CDR3 sequences.

The V and J genes are TRBV6-2 or TRBV6-3 and TRBJ1-2, with 9 nucleotides matching TRBD1. This sequence was found in a human donor in good health, serving as a control. Sequenced sample: sorted CD4+, CD8+, or CD8+CD57+ T cells (not recorded which) from PBMCs. CDR3 residues: CAGSPVGQGKGYTF. DNA of the CDR3: TGTGCCGGCAGTCCTGTCGGACAGGGGAAGGGCTACACCTTC.